One sample yielded the 3 T cell receptor beta chains listed below, sequenced in a study of vaccination and CD4 T cells after COVID-19. Sequencing of DNA taken from cultured CD4+ T cells relied on the Oncomine TCR Beta short-read assay. TCRdb ran MiXCR on the PCR reads and lists one entry per CDR3 protein. The top ten clones hold just over 20% of a sample with around 12,000 distinct CDR3 sequences, more than 45% of them seen once. Described treatment: roughly 10-day PBMC culture with coronavirus spike peptide pools or control peptides (ViraFEST assay). Their cognate antigens are unknown. Material: CD4+ T cells from blood, cultured in vitro. The origin of the receptors is a human donor who had recovered from COVID-19.

The chain is built from TRBV5-1 and TRBJ2-3; 8 nucleotides match TRBD2. The V gene's germline CDR1 is SGHRS and CDR2 YFSETQ. The CDR3 covers 17 residues. V gave up 0 bases and J gave up 0 bases; unmatched junction bases: 6. As DNA, the CDR3 is TGCGCCAGCAGCTTGGGTAAAACTAGCGGTAGCACAGATACGCAGTATTTT. Translating it yields CASSLGKTSGSTDTQYF.

This clonotype was seen only once. The chain is built from TRBV20-1 and TRBJ2-6, with D unresolved. Germline CDR1 and CDR2: DFQATT and SNEGSKA (reference sequence). This CDR3 region has 12 residues. V was trimmed by 2 bases and J by 7 bases, leaving 6 bases between them. The CDR3 loop reads CSARNPANVLTF. The CDR3 DNA follows: TGCAGTGCTAGAAACCCCGCCAACGTCCTGACTTTC.

This clonotype was picked up a small number of times. This rearrangement joins TRBV19 to TRBJ1-5; 9 positions agree with TRBD1. The CDR3 length is 15 residues. With V trimmed by 7 bases and J by 7 bases, 11 bases remained unmatched. CDR1 and CDR2 (germline): LNHDA, SQIVND (reference sequence). The CDR3 here is CASNLGQGQLQPQHF. The CDR3, as DNA: TGTGCCAGTAACTTGGGACAGGGCCAGTTACAGCCCCAGCATTTT.